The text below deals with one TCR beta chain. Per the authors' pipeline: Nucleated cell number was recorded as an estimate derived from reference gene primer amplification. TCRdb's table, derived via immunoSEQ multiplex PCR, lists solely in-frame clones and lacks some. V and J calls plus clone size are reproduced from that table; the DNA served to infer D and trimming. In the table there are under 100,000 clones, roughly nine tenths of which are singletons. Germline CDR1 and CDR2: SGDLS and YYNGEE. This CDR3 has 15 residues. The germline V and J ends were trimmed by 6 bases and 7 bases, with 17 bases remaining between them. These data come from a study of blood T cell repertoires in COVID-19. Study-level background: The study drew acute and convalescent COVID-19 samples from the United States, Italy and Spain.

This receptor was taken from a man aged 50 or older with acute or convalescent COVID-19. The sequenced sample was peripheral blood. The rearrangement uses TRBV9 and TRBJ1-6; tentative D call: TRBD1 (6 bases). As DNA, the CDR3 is TGTGCCAGCACAGCGGGGGCAGATAAAAATTCACCCCTCCACTTT. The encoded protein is CASTAGADKNSPLHF.